Listed below are T cell receptor beta chains from one sample, sequenced in a study of T cell changes during pregnancy in multiple sclerosis. The table came from immunoSEQ multiplex PCR; TCRdb's copy has only in-frame clones and leaves some out. The sample has tens of thousands of clones; roughly 91% are singletons. The sequencing used CD4+ T cells from peripheral blood mononuclear cells, collected in the first trimester of pregnancy. Receptors were obtained from a female donor in good health, enrolled as a control in a pregnancy study. Each CDR3 is given with its conserved first and last residue. A D gene is named only where the DNA matches it firmly. Clone size, where shown, is once, few, many, or a class for clones that have expanded.

D gene	J gene	V gene	clone size	CDR3 DNA	CDR3 protein
-	TRBJ1-4	TRBV18	-	TGTGCCAGCTCACCGGGCGCTAATGAAAAACTGTTTTTT	CASSPGANEKLFF
TRBD1	TRBJ2-7	TRBV2	-	TGTGCCAGCAGGGACAGGATTACCTACGAGCAGTACTTC	CASRDRITYEQYF
TRBD2	TRBJ2-1	TRBV7-2	-	TGTGCCAGCAGCTTGACTAGCGGGATGGGGAATGAGCAGTTCTTC	CASSLTSGMGNEQFF
TRBD2	TRBJ2-7	TRBV6-5	-	TGTGCCAGCAGACCGGGGGGACTTGCTCTTGAGCAGTACTTC	CASRPGGLALEQYF
-	TRBJ2-2	TRBV27	-	TGTGCCAGCAGTTTAGTTGTTGGCCTAGCCCCCACCGGGGAGCTGTTTTTT	CASSLVVGLAPTGELFF
-	TRBJ2-5	TRBV28	-	TGTGCCAGCAGTTTTGGGGCGCTAGAGACCCAGTACTTC	CASSFGALETQYF
TRBD2	TRBJ2-1	TRBV2	-	TGTGCCAGCAGTGGGACGGCCGGGACTAGCGCCTACAATGAGCAGTTCTTC	CASSGTAGTSAYNEQFF
-	TRBJ1-1	TRBV4-3	-	TGCGCCAGCAGCCAAGGACACATGAACACTGAAGCTTTCTTT	CASSQGHMNTEAFF
-	TRBJ2-5	TRBV4-1	-	TGCGCCAGCAGCCAGTTCTTTCCGGTGGGTAGCACCAAGACCCAGTACTTC	CASSQFFPVGSTKTQYF
TRBD2	TRBJ2-3	TRBV5-1	-	TGCGCCAGCAGCTTGGCCCCACTAGCGGGGACCTACACAGATACGCAGTATTTT	CASSLAPLAGTYTDTQYF
-	TRBJ2-7	TRBV11-3	once	TGTGCCAGCAGCTTAGTCCCAAAAACCTACGAGCAGTACTTC	CASSLVPKTYEQYF
TRBD1	TRBJ2-7	TRBV25-1	once	TGTGCCAGCAGACCAACCGGGACAGGGGGCGAGCAGTACTTC	CASRPTGTGGEQYF
TRBD1	TRBJ2-4	TRBV19	-	TGTGCCAGTACCATTTCAGGGGGCGCATACATTCAGTACTTC	CASTISGGAYIQYF
TRBD2	TRBJ2-1	TRBV12-5	-	TGTGCTAGTGGTTTGGTACTAGGGCGGGAGAGGTTGGATGAGCAGTTCTTC	CASGLVLGRERLDEQFF
TRBD1	TRBJ2-5	TRBV29-1	-	TGCAGCGTTGAGACAGGGCGGCAAGAGACCCAGTACTTC	CSVETGRQETQYF
TRBD2	TRBJ2-7	TRBV4-2	once	TGTGCCAGCAGCCAAGAGGCTAGCGGGACGTTCTACGAGCAGTACTTC	CASSQEASGTFYEQYF
-	TRBJ2-3	TRBV5-1	-	TGCGCCAGCAGCTTGGTTGGCGGGAAAAATACGCAGTATTTT	CASSLVGGKNTQYF
-	TRBJ1-4	TRBV4-3	-	TGCGCCAGCAGCCAAGAATGGAGCGGGCTTACTAATGAAAAACTGTTTTTT	CASSQEWSGLTNEKLFF
TRBD1	TRBJ2-7	TRBV28	-	TGTGCCAGCAGCCAGGGACAGGGGGTTGTGCAGTACTTC	CASSQGQGVVQYF
TRBD2	TRBJ2-7	TRBV28	-	TGTGCCAGCAGTACGGGAGGCGGGGGGGCCTTCGAGCAGTACTTC	CASSTGGGGAFEQYF
TRBD2	TRBJ2-1	TRBV5-1	few	TGCGCCAGCAGCTCTAGCGGGAGGACTCTTGGGAATGAGCAGTTCTTC	CASSSSGRTLGNEQFF
-	TRBJ2-6	TRBV5-1	-	TGCGCCAGCAGGCGGGGACAGAGCTCTGGGGCCAACGTCCTGACTTTC	CASRRGQSSGANVLTF
-	TRBJ2-2	TRBV5-1	-	TGCGCCAGCAGCTCGGTTGGTAACACCGGGGAGCTGTTTTTT	CASSSVGNTGELFF
-	TRBJ1-5	TRBV10-3	-	TGTGCCATCAGTGAGTCACAAGGTGGGCTGGGCAATCAGCCCCAGCATTTT	CAISESQGGLGNQPQHF
TRBD1	TRBJ2-5	TRBV5-1	-	TGCGCCAGCAGTCAAACAGGGGGGCTGGAGACCCAGTACTTC	CASSQTGGLETQYF
-	TRBJ2-2	TRBV11-1	-	TGTGCCAGCAGCCCCCCGGACACCACTGGGGTAGGGGAGCTGTTTTTT	CASSPPDTTGVGELFF
TRBD1	TRBJ1-1	TRBV5-4	-	TGTGCCAGCAGCCACCGGGACAGAGCAATGAACACTGAAGCTTTCTTT	CASSHRDRAMNTEAFF
TRBD1	TRBJ2-7	TRBV18	-	TGTGCCAGCTCACCGGGACAGGGGGTGGCCGAGCAGTACTTC	CASSPGQGVAEQYF
TRBD1	TRBJ1-1	TRBV18	-	TGTGCCAGCTCACAGGGGGCAGGGAACACTGAAGCTTTCTTT	CASSQGAGNTEAFF
-	TRBJ1-1	TRBV30	-	TGTGCCTGCCCAGGGTTTCACACTGAAGCTTTCTTT	CACPGFHTEAFF
TRBD1	TRBJ1-6	TRBV27	-	TGTGCCAGCAGTTTCCACAGGGGAACCTATAATTCACCCCTCCACTTT	CASSFHRGTYNSPLHF
-	TRBJ1-4	TRBV5-1	-	TGCGCCAGCAGCTTGAGCGGCATCACTAATGAAAAACTGTTTTTT	CASSLSGITNEKLFF
TRBD1	TRBJ2-3	TRBV6-1	once	TGTGCCAGCAGTGTAGCGGGACAGGGGAGCACAGATACGCAGTATTTT	CASSVAGQGSTDTQYF
TRBD1	TRBJ1-2	TRBV12-5	-	TGTGCTAGTGGTTTGGTCCCCGGGACAGGGTATGGCTACACCTTC	CASGLVPGTGYGYTF
TRBD2	TRBJ2-5	TRBV28	-	TGTGCCAGCAGTCGGCCGGGACTAGCAAAAGAGACCCAGTACTTC	CASSRPGLAKETQYF
-	TRBJ1-1	TRBV19	-	TGTGCCAGTAGACCCTGGAGGGCCCCCGCGATGAACACTGAAGCTTTCTTT	CASRPWRAPAMNTEAFF
-	TRBJ1-3	TRBV19	few	TGTGCCGCCAAGTCCGGGACTTCCTCTGGAAACACCATATATTTT	CAAKSGTSSGNTIYF
-	TRBJ1-4	TRBV4-1	-	TGCGCCAGCAGCCAAGATGTCAAGGGGGCTAATGAAAAACTGTTTTTT	CASSQDVKGANEKLFF
-	TRBJ1-2	TRBV6-1	-	TGTGCCAGCAGTGATTATTTCGAGGACTATGGCTACACCTTC	CASSDYFEDYGYTF
TRBD2	TRBJ2-7	TRBV6-5	once	TGTGCCAGCAGTTCCCTAGGACTAGCGGACACCTACGAGCAGTACTTC	CASSSLGLADTYEQYF
TRBD1	TRBJ1-1	TRBV4-2	-	TGTGCCAGCAGCCTCGGACAGGGGGGAGTGAACACTGAAGCTTTCTTT	CASSLGQGGVNTEAFF
TRBD2	TRBJ2-1	TRBV5-1	-	TGCGCCAGCAGCTCGACTAGCGGGGGGATCAGCCCCAATGAGCAGTTCTTC	CASSSTSGGISPNEQFF
TRBD2	TRBJ2-1	TRBV29-1	-	TGCAGCGTTGAAATTGCTAGCGGGGGGGATGATGAGCAGTTCTTC	CSVEIASGGDDEQFF
-	TRBJ1-1	TRBV4-2	-	TGTGCCAGCAGCCAAGAATATTGGGGGGGTGGAAACACTGAAGCTTTCTTT	CASSQEYWGGGNTEAFF
-	TRBJ1-3	TRBV18	-	TGTGCCAGCTCACCAGCAGGGGGAAACACCATATATTTT	CASSPAGGNTIYF
TRBD2	TRBJ2-7	TRBV19	-	TGTGCCAGTAGTATAAGAGGAGGACTAGCGGGAGGCCTCTACGAGCAGTACTTC	CASSIRGGLAGGLYEQYF